A single sample gave rise to the 27 T cell receptor beta chains below, sequenced in a study of T-cell reconstitution after alpha-beta-depleted transplantation in children. Molecular barcoding with unique molecular identifiers was used for the TCRbeta library. TCRdb ran MiXCR on the PCR reads and lists one entry per CDR3 protein. Of hundreds of thousands of distinct CDR3 sequences listed, approximately 15% are singletons. The material was PBMCs from the stem cell graft donor, obtained from the stem cell graft. The receptors derive from a human donor who donated a stem cell graft to a child with acute myeloid leukemia.

Comment on this clonotype: This may be a read error, as it is one base from a much larger clone. The V call is TRBV20-1, the J call TRBJ1-1; 8 bases map to TRBD1. Trimming cost V 6 bases and J 7 bases; bases outside gene matches: 7. Germline V gene sequence: CDR1 DFQATT, CDR2 SNEGSKA (reference sequence). The CDR3 sequence is 12 residues long. CDR3: CSAPDREREAFF. CDR3 DNA: TGCAGTGCCCCGGACAGGGAGCGTGAAGCTTTCTTT.

This clonotype occurred a few times. The chain is built from TRBV27 and TRBJ2-1, with D unresolved. The ends were cut back, 5 bases at V and 4 bases at J, with 15 bases in the middle. The germline V gene has CDR1 MNHEY and CDR2 SMNVEV (reference sequence). The CDR3 runs to 15 residues. CDR3 residues: CASSPRSVGYNEQFF. The CDR3 DNA sequence: TGTGCCAGCAGTCCGAGGAGTGTGGGTTACAATGAGCAGTTCTTC.

The chain recombines TRBV7-7 with TRBJ2-7; D is ambiguous. The length of the CDR3 is 15 residues. V lost 5 bases and J 2 bases, leaving 16 bases between the germline ends. Per the germline V gene, CDR1 is SSHAT and CDR2 is FNYEAQ (reference sequence). The chain's CDR3 is CASSLLPDSTYEQYF. CDR3 DNA: TGTGCCAGCAGCCTGCTCCCCGATTCTACCTACGAGCAGTACTTC. Complete variable domain (other parts from reference TRBV7-7 and TRBJ2-7): GAGVSQSPRYKVTKRGQDVTLRCDPISSHATLYWYQQALGQGPEFLTYFNYEAQPDKSGLPSDRFSAERPEGSISTLTIQRTEQRDSAMYRCASSLLPDSTYEQYFGPGTRLTVT.

The chain links TRBV28 to TRBJ2-7; the D is unclear. Germline lookup yields CDR1 MDHEN and CDR2 SYDVKM. The CDR3 totals 15 residues. V was clipped by 5 bases and J by 6 bases, with 20 bases between them. The CDR3 coding sequence is TGTGCCAGCAGTCCGCTCATGGCTGTCCCTTTCGAGCAGTACGTC. Protein product: CASSPLMAVPFEQYV.

The chain recombines TRBV20-1 with TRBJ1-1, with unresolved D. In germline, CDR1 is DFQATT, CDR2 SNEGSKA (reference sequence). The CDR3 has 13 amino acids. V lost 3 bases and J lost 0, with 8 bases in between. DNA of the CDR3: TGCAGTGCTAGTTATTCCCTGAACACTGAAGCTTTCTTT. Its translation is CSASYSLNTEAFF.

In this sample, this clonotype turned up many times. V and J are TRBV5-5 and TRBJ2-5; D may be TRBD2 (6 bases). CDR3 length equals 16 residues. The V gene lost 4 bases and the J gene lost 5 bases, with 21 bases spanning the gap. The V gene's germline CDR1 is SGHKS and CDR2 YYEKEE (reference sequence). The DNA of the CDR3 is TGTGCCAGCAGCCCACCTTCCGGGAGTCCTCGGGAGACCCAGTACTTC. Amino acids: CASSPPSGSPRETQYF.

Notes on this clonotype: A read error may be the cause here, since a much bigger clone is one base away. This chain joins TRBV20-1 and TRBJ2-3; D is undetermined. The germline V and J ends were trimmed by 3 bases and 0 bases, with 10 bases remaining between them. Germline V gene lookup returns CDR1 DFQATT and CDR2 SNEGSKA (reference sequence). The CDR3 extends over 14 amino acids. The CDR3 nucleotides read TGCAGTGCTAGGGACCTTCCTAGCACAGATACGCAGTATTTT. It yields the protein CSARDLPSTDTQYF.

This clonotype showed up just a few times. This chain links TRBV6-5 with TRBJ1-2; 7 bases fit TRBD1. V lost 0 bases to trimming and J lost 6 bases; unmatched junction nucleotides: 7. This CDR3 is 15 amino acids long. CDR1 MNHEY and CDR2 SVGAGI come from the germline V gene. The CDR3 DNA sequence: TGTGCCAGCAGTTACTCCCGCGAGGGGGCGGATGGCTACACCTTC. Protein product: CASSYSREGADGYTF.

The genes are TRBV30 and TRBJ1-2, with 9 bases identical to TRBD1. Germline V lookup: CDR1 GTSNPN, CDR2 SVGIG (reference sequence). J was trimmed by 6 bases and V by 5 bases; bases with no gene match: 7. The CDR3 totals 13 residues. CDR3 nucleotide sequence: TGTGCCTGGGCCGGGACAGGGCTTAATGGCTACACCTTC. Protein: CAWAGTGLNGYTF.

The chain links TRBV12-3 or TRBV12-4 to TRBJ2-1; D not certain. The CDR3 runs 13 residues. Between the trimmed V and J ends, which lost 5 bases and 15 bases, there was a span of 20 bases. Written as DNA, the CDR3 is TGTGCCAGCAGTCCCTCTACTTTTGGTTATCGGTTCTTC. It is translated as CASSPSTFGYRFF.

This clonotype was recorded a few times. This chain links TRBV7-8 with TRBJ2-1; D is ambiguous. The germline V gene has CDR1 SGHVS and CDR2 FQNEAQ. This CDR3 has 16 residues. V gave up 1 base and J gave up 8 bases, with 18 bases separating them. The CDR3 DNA reads as TGTGCCAGCAGCTTAGTCCTGGCACGCCACTTGGATGAGCAGTTCTTC. Amino acids: CASSLVLARHLDEQFF.

This rearrangement joins TRBV7-6 to TRBJ2-5; D unclear. The length of the CDR3 is 14 residues. Germline V gene data show CDR1 as SGHVS and CDR2 as FNYEAQ. Trimming took 2 bases from V and 1 from J, leaving 8 bases between them. For the CDR3, the DNA is TGTGCCAGCAGCTTAATCGGACCCCAAGAGACCCAGTACTTC. This sequence encodes CASSLIGPQETQYF.

To note about this clonotype: This may come from a read error, since a much larger clone is one base off. The chain links TRBV20-1 to TRBJ1-1, with D perhaps TRBD1 (5 bases). The CDR3 loop spans 10 amino acids. Germline lookup yields CDR1 DFQATT and CDR2 SNEGSKA (reference sequence). The CDR3 sequence: CCALGGLGNF. CDR3 coding DNA: TGCTGTGCTCTGGGGGGATTGGGGAACTTT.

V is TRBV6-1 and J is TRBJ2-7; TRBD1 aligns across 7 bases. CDR3 size: 14 residues. Germline CDR1 reads MNHNS; CDR2 reads SASEGT. The V gene end was trimmed by 6 bases and the J gene end by 1 base; junction bases not matched to a gene: 6. In DNA form, the CDR3 reads TGTGCCAGCAGCCGGGACAGCCTTTCCTACGAGCAGTACTTC. This encodes CASSRDSLSYEQYF.

There are many counts of this clonotype. The chain links TRBV7-9 to TRBJ2-4, with 7 positions matching TRBD2. V lost 2 bases and J lost 8; bases outside the gene matches: 3. From germline, CDR1 is SEHNR and CDR2 FQNEAQ (reference sequence). The CDR3 length is 13 residues. In nucleotides, the CDR3 is TGTGCCAGCAGCTTAACGGGGAGGGACATTCAGTACTTC. Protein sequence: CASSLTGRDIQYF.

This clonotype was observed a handful of times. The chain employs TRBV19 and TRBJ1-1; TRBD1 might be the D (6 bases). CDR1 LNHDA and CDR2 SQIVND come from the germline V gene (reference sequence). The CDR3 sequence is 13 residues long. Trimming stripped 2 bases from V and 8 bases from J, with 12 bases between. DNA of the CDR3: TGTGCCAGTAGTATACTACAGGGATCCGAAGCTTTCTTT. Its protein product is CASSILQGSEAFF.

This clonotype showed up many times. The chain joins TRBV6-5 to TRBJ1-1; D is unresolved. The CDR3 sequence is 15 residues long. The V end lost 2 bases, the J end lost 0 bases, and 10 bases lay between the germline ends. Germline lookup yields CDR1 MNHEY and CDR2 SVGAGI. As DNA, the CDR3 is TGTGCCAGCAGTTACGGGGTAGAAATGAACACTGAAGCTTTCTTT. Its protein is CASSYGVEMNTEAFF.

This clonotype was recorded a few times. This chain connects TRBV7-2 to TRBJ1-2; no clear D gene. Trimming left V 1 base short and J 8 bases short, with 20 bases between. The CDR3 is 16 amino acids. Germline CDR1 is SGHTA and CDR2 is FQGNSA. As DNA, the CDR3 is TGTGCCAGCAGCTTAGAAGTTATAAGGGATATGGGGGGCTACACCTTC. Translation gives CASSLEVIRDMGGYTF.

In this sample, this clonotype turned up many times. The rearrangement links TRBV20-1 to TRBJ2-7; D might be TRBD1 (5 bases). From germline, CDR1 is DFQATT and CDR2 SNEGSKA (reference sequence). V was pared by 2 bases and J by 0 bases, with 14 bases between. CDR3 size: 15 residues. The CDR3 protein is CSARWGPLSSYEQYV. The DNA of the CDR3 is TGCAGTGCTAGATGGGGCCCTCTTAGCTCCTACGAGCAGTACGTC.

This clonotype was counted between two and nine times. A read error may explain this, as a much larger clone is one base away. The chain is built from TRBV20-1 and TRBJ2-1; no firm D call. Trimming left V 0 bases short and J 0 bases short, with 6 bases between. The CDR3 loop spans 14 amino acids. CDR1 is DFQATT, CDR2 SNEGSKA, per germline (reference sequence). The CDR3 loop reads CSARDESSYNEQFF. The CDR3 DNA sequence: TGCAGTGCTAGAGATGAGAGCTCCTACAATGAGCAGTTCTTC.

The chain is built from TRBV30 and TRBJ1-1; D gene uncertain. The CDR3 extends over 13 amino acids. Germline V CDR1 and CDR2: GTSNPN, SVGIG (reference sequence). With 3 bases removed from V and 4 bases from J, the gap between germline ends came to 12 bases. CDR3 DNA: TGTGCCTGGAGCGACCTGACTGGCACTGAAGCTTTCTTT. The encoded protein is CAWSDLTGTEAFF.

The V call is TRBV25-1, the J call TRBJ1-1, with D perhaps TRBD1 (5 bases). The V gene lost 0 bases and the J gene lost 0 bases, with 11 bases spanning the gap. CDR1 is MGHDK and CDR2 is SYGVNS in the germline V gene. This CDR3 contains 16 residues. CDR3: CASSEYGGGLNTEAFF. The CDR3 bases are TGTGCCAGCAGTGAATACGGGGGGGGTTTGAACACTGAAGCTTTCTTT.

This clonotype came up many times. J is TRBJ2-5 and V is TRBV7-2, with a tentative D call TRBD2 (6 bases). Germline CDR1 SGHTA, CDR2 FQGNSA. The CDR3 runs 15 residues. The V end was cut by 1 base, the J end by 0 bases, with 9 bases between. The CDR3 coding sequence is TGTGCCAGCAGCTTAGTAGCGGAGTACCAAGAGACCCAGTACTTC. Amino acid sequence: CASSLVAEYQETQYF.

This clonotype has more than one count but fewer than ten. V usage is TRBV5-1 and J usage is TRBJ1-1, with 9 bases matching TRBD1. Germline V gives CDR1 SGHRS, CDR2 YFSETQ. V was pared by 4 bases and J by 1 base, with 2 bases of the junction left unmatched. The CDR3 covers 14 residues. The CDR3 sequence: CASSRQGENTEAFF. The DNA of the CDR3 is TGCGCCAGCAGCCGACAGGGGGAGAACACTGAAGCTTTCTTT.

Remarks on this clonotype: No conserved phenylalanine or tryptophan is present at the end of the CDR3, so a read error is the likely explanation. The chain joins TRBV7-1 to TRBJ1-5; 11 bases map to TRBD1. TRBV7-1 qualifies as an ORF whose function is uncertain. The CDR3 runs 17 residues. The V segment lost 4 bases and the J segment 2 bases; nucleotides outside the gene matches: 7. The CDR3 bases are TGTGCCAGCAGCTACCGGGACAGGGGGGATGGCAATCAGCCCCAGCATGTT. Amino acids: CASSYRDRGDGNQPQHV.

This chain joins TRBV12-3 or TRBV12-4 and TRBJ1-4; no clear D. The V and J ends lost 3 bases and 3 bases respectively, with 5 bases between them. This CDR3 has 13 amino acids. CDR3 sequence (DNA): TGTGCCAGCAGTTTCACAGCTAATGAAAAACTGTTTTTT. It encodes CASSFTANEKLFF.

This clonotype has ten or more counts. The rearrangement links TRBV10-3 to TRBJ1-1; no clear D gene. Germline V gene lookup returns CDR1 ENHRY and CDR2 SYGVKD. There are 13 residues in the CDR3. Trimming removed 0 bases from V and 10 bases from J, with 12 bases in between. The CDR3, as DNA: TGTGCCATCAGTGAGTCGGCGGAACCAGTAGCTTTCTTT. This encodes CAISESAEPVAFF.